This TCR beta chain derives from a study of blood T cell repertoires in COVID-19 (dated by TCRdb to 2020 to 2021). Notes on the research overall: Collaborator samples came from the United States, Italy and Spain and covered acute and convalescent phases of COVID-19. The repertoires were made available in a free public database intended to serve as a resource for research on the immune response to SARS-CoV-2. The dataset comprised deeply sampled blood TCRbeta repertoires from subjects exposed to, actively infected with, or recovered from COVID-19. Nearly every sample came with metadata listing a de-identified subject ID, COVID-19 status, age in years and sex. Samples were obtained from the ongoing ImmuneRACE study (first 160 participants) and from about 1,300 subjects provided by 6 global collaborators. The prospective study material was composed of cDNA or gDNA derived from T cells, B-cell-depleted T cells, or PBMCs. Where HLA class I and class II types were available, the types were taken from metadata supplied by the sample provider, not from assay-based typing.

This clone was seen only once. Its antigen has not been determined. No much larger clonotype is one base removed from it; base qualities were not supplied. Each collaborating institution followed its own protocols to collect whole blood in K2EDTA tubes. For TCRbeta analysis, collaborator samples were shipped as frozen whole blood, as isolated PBMCs, or as DNA extracted from either sample type. The immunoSEQ Assay, a bias-controlled multiplex PCR, was used to amplify TCRbeta CDR3 regions from genomic DNA. Per the original workflow: The number of nucleated cells in each sample was estimated from the amplification of reference gene primers within the assay. To quantify the absolute abundance of each unique TCRbeta CDR3 rearrangement, sequence reads were collapsed and filtered. For each sample, productive Simpson clonality was calculated by taking the square root of Simpson's diversity index across productive rearrangements. As stored in TCRdb, this immuneACCESS dataset retains in-frame rearrangements with V and J assigned. A fraction of the clones does not appear; measured against another copy, unresolved V genes explain less than half of the discrepancy, and the remainder lacks a known reason. D and trimming come from the DNA, and the V and J calls and clone size come from that table. This sample lists 80,000 to 95,000 clones; around 86% were detected once. 27% of the sample is held by the ten biggest clonotypes.

V ends up 4 bases short and J 4 bases short, with an unmatched junction base count of 9. The CDR3 measures 15 amino acids from cysteine to phenylalanine. The CDR3 DNA has 45 bases and is translated from base 1. Per the germline V gene, SGDLS is the CDR1 and YYNGEE is the CDR2. General findings and caveats noted by the study authors: The amount of clinical and demographic metadata varied by source and participant and was provided uncurated.

Recombination connected TRBV9 to TRBJ1-2; TRBD1 aligns with 8 central bases. The source is a man in his fifties with active or convalescent COVID-19. The material sequenced was peripheral blood. The CDR3 region: CASSNRQGWGYGYTF. The DNA reads as follows: TGTGCCAGCAGCAACCGACAGGGGTGGGGCTATGGCTACACCTTC.